A single sample is the source of the 24 T cell receptor beta chains below, sequenced in a study of blood T cell repertoires in COVID-19. The method was immunoSEQ multiplex PCR; TCRdb's version includes in-frame clones alone and lacks a portion of them. The sample lists 200,000 to 250,000 clones, 80% to 90% seen once, with more than 9% in the top ten. Material for sequencing was peripheral blood. These receptors originate from a woman aged 80 or over with acute or convalescent COVID-19.

The J gene is TRBJ1-6, the V gene TRBV28, with no clear D. The CDR3 is made up of 14 amino acids. The germline CDR1 and CDR2 sequences are MDHEN and SYDVKM. Between the trimmed V and J ends, which lost 3 bases and 9 bases, there was a span of 12 bases. The CDR3, as DNA: TGTGCCAGCAGTTTTGCGGGGTTCTTTTCACCCCTCCACTTT. As protein: CASSFAGFFSPLHF.

The rearrangement links TRBV29-1 to TRBJ2-5; 8 bases are a match to TRBD1. This CDR3 has 13 amino acids. Per the germline V gene, CDR1 is SQVTM and CDR2 is ANQGSEA. J lost 5 bases, V lost 6 bases, and 8 bases had no gene match. In nucleotides, the CDR3 is TGCAGCGTAACCGGGACAGGTGTCGAGACCCAGTACTTC. Translation gives CSVTGTGVETQYF. Full variable domain (remainder filled in from reference TRBV29-1 and TRBJ2-5): SAVISQKPSRDICQRGTSLTIQCQVDSQVTMMFWYRQQPGQSLTLIATANQGSEATYESGFVIDKFPISRPNLTFSTLTVSNMSPEDSSIYLCSVTGTGVETQYFGPGTRLLVL.

The CDR3 region is CASSLLINTDTQYF. Here the CDR3 DNA reads TGTGCCAGCAGCCTCCTAATCAACACAGATACGCAGTATTTT. The chain employs TRBV14 and TRBJ2-3; D is undetermined. Germline CDR1 and CDR2: SGHDN and FVKESK. This CDR3 region has 14 residues. Trimming took 4 bases from V and 2 from J, leaving 10 bases between them.

The chain employs TRBV24-1 and TRBJ1-4, with unresolved D. This CDR3 has 12 residues. CDR1 is KGHDR, CDR2 SFDVKD, per germline. Trimming cost V 4 bases and J 8 bases, with 7 bases left between them. The CDR3 nucleotides read TGTGCCACCAGTGACTCCAGAGAAAAACTGTTTTTT. It is translated as CATSDSREKLFF.

This clone has just one count. Other DNA sequences in the sample encode the same CDR3. The chain uses TRBV28 and TRBJ2-1, with TRBD2 identical over 8 bases. CDR1 MDHEN and CDR2 SYDVKM come from the germline V gene. Trimming at V came to 5 bases and at J to 0 bases, leaving 3 bases not matched to a gene. The CDR3 is made up of 15 amino acids. The CDR3 here is CASSTSGSSYNEQFF. CDR3 bases: TGTGCCAGCAGTACAAGCGGGAGCTCCTACAATGAGCAGTTCTTC.

Written as DNA, the CDR3 is TGTGCCAGCAGCGCGACCGGGACTAGCGGGATGGGAGAGCAGTACTTC. Translated, it gives CASSATGTSGMGEQYF. This chain links TRBV11-2 with TRBJ2-7; TRBD2 matches at 13 bases. Germline CDR1 SGHAT, CDR2 FQNNGV. The CDR3 totals 16 residues. Losses at the gene ends were 5 bases for V and 7 bases for J; bases not matched to a gene: 11.

The chain carries TRBV7-8 and TRBJ1-1; 7 bases fit TRBD1. CDR1 is SGHVS and CDR2 is FQNEAQ in the germline V gene. This CDR3 contains 14 residues. The V and J ends lost 1 base and 7 bases, in that order; junction bases with no gene match: 6. The CDR3 nucleotides are TGTGCCAGCAGCTTAGGTCAGGGGGTAGGTGAAGCTTTCTTT. Amino acid sequence: CASSLGQGVGEAFF. Complete variable domain (other parts from reference TRBV7-8 and TRBJ1-1): GAGVSQSPRYKVAKRGQDVALRCDPISGHVSLFWYQQALGQGPEFLTYFQNEAQLDKSGLPSDRFFAERPEGSVSTLKIQRTQQEDSAVYLCASSLGQGVGEAFFGQGTRLTVV.

The J gene is TRBJ1-4, the V gene TRBV4-2, with 9 bases matching TRBD1. CDR1 LGHNA and CDR2 YNFKEQ come from the germline V gene. V lost 1 base, J lost 6 bases, and 6 bases stayed unmatched. The CDR3 totals 16 residues. CDR3 loop: CASSQGDRTGDEKLFF. CDR3 nucleotides: TGTGCCAGCAGCCAAGGGGACCGGACAGGGGATGAAAAACTGTTTTTT.

The chain carries TRBV2 and TRBJ1-1, with D tentatively TRBD1 (6 bases). This CDR3 has 14 residues. Germline V gives CDR1 SNHLY, CDR2 FYNNEI. V lost 7 bases and J lost 0, with 12 bases in between. CDR3 amino acids: CASTETGLNTEAFF. CDR3 DNA sequence: TGTGCCAGCACGGAGACAGGTTTGAACACTGAAGCTTTCTTT.

V is TRBV27 and J is TRBJ1-6; D not resolved. The CDR3 runs to 15 residues. The germline V and J ends were trimmed by 5 bases and 10 bases, with 18 bases remaining between them. Germline values: CDR1 MNHEY, CDR2 SMNVEV (reference sequence). Written as DNA, the CDR3 is TGTGCCAGCAGTCCGTCCCGGGTGAGAGGCTCACCCCTCCACTTT. This encodes CASSPSRVRGSPLHF.

CDR3 protein: CASSPDRGPNSPLHF. The CDR3, as DNA: TGTGCCAGCTCACCGGACAGGGGGCCTAATTCACCCCTCCACTTT. The chain links TRBV18 to TRBJ1-6; 11 nucleotides match TRBD1. This CDR3 comprises 15 residues. Losses at the gene ends were 3 bases for V and 6 bases for J; bases not matched to a gene: 1. Germline CDR1 KGHSH, CDR2 LQKENI. Complete variable domain (other parts from reference TRBV18 and TRBJ1-6): NAGVMQNPRHLVRRRGQEARLRCSPMKGHSHVYWYRQLPEEGLKFMVYLQKENIIDESGMPKERFSAEFPKEGPSILRIQQVVRGDSAAYFCASSPDRGPNSPLHFGNGTRLTVT.

V and J are TRBV11-1 and TRBJ2-3; 8 bases are shared with TRBD2. Trimming removed 5 bases from V and 1 base from J; junction bases left unmatched: 5. The germline V gene encodes CDR1 SGHAT and CDR2 FQDESV (reference sequence). This CDR3 spans 15 amino acids. The CDR3 is CASSPRGGRTDTQYF. CDR3 nucleotides: TGTGCCAGCAGCCCACGGGGGGGGCGCACAGATACGCAGTATTTT.

The chain recombines TRBV13 with TRBJ2-3, with D possibly TRBD2 on 6 matching bases. The V end was cut by 1 base, the J end by 7 bases, with 18 bases between. Germline assignment: CDR1 PRHDT and CDR2 FYEKMQ (reference sequence). The CDR3 length is 16 residues. The CDR3 reads CASSLEAGTRRNTQYF. The CDR3 DNA reads as TGTGCCAGCAGCTTAGAGGCGGGGACCCGCAGAAATACGCAGTATTTT.

V is TRBV19 and J is TRBJ2-2, with 9 bases matching TRBD2. The CDR3 contains 14 residues. The V gene end was trimmed by 7 bases and the J gene end by 2 bases; junction bases not matched to a gene: 2. Germline CDR1 reads LNHDA; CDR2 reads SQIVND (reference sequence). The CDR3 reads CASTGLANTGELFF. CDR3 coding DNA: TGTGCCAGTACGGGACTAGCTAACACCGGGGAGCTGTTTTTT.

The V gene is TRBV25-1, the J gene TRBJ1-4; 10 positions match TRBD1. V was pared by 4 bases and J by 0 bases, with 2 bases of the junction left unmatched. The CDR3 is made up of 16 amino acids. Germline values: CDR1 MGHDK, CDR2 SYGVNS. The CDR3 loop reads CASSADRGTTNEKLFF. The DNA of the CDR3 is TGTGCCAGCAGTGCGGACAGGGGGACAACTAATGAAAAACTGTTTTTT.

V gene TRBV6-1 combines with J gene TRBJ1-4, with D tentatively TRBD1 (6 bases). Germline CDR1 reads MNHNS; CDR2 reads SASEGT. The CDR3 is made up of 15 amino acids. The germline V and J ends were trimmed by 2 bases and 8 bases, with 15 bases remaining between them. CDR3 DNA sequence: TGTGCCAGCAGTGAACTGACACAGGGTGGCGAAAAACTGTTTTTT. Amino acids: CASSELTQGGEKLFF.

The chain carries TRBV18 and TRBJ1-6, with D hard to call. The CDR3 is made up of 12 amino acids. Germline CDR1 and CDR2: KGHSH and LQKENI. Trimming pared 2 bases from V and 8 bases from J, leaving 4 bases between. CDR3 nucleotides: TGTGCCAGCTCACCAACTGATTCACCCCTCCACTTT. It yields the protein CASSPTDSPLHF.

The chain recombines TRBV4-1 with TRBJ2-7, with 8 bases aligning to TRBD1. CDR1 MGHRA and CDR2 YSYEKL come from the germline V gene. Trimming cost V 3 bases and J 5 bases; bases outside gene matches: 9. This CDR3 spans 15 amino acids. The CDR3 DNA is TGCGCCAGCAGCCACCTCCGGACAGGGAGCCACGAGCAGTACTTC. This gives the protein CASSHLRTGSHEQYF.

This chain links TRBV6-5 with TRBJ2-3, with 8 bases that match TRBD2. This CDR3 region has 14 residues. Germline CDR1 and CDR2: MNHEY and SVGAGI. V dropped 6 bases and J dropped 1; count of bases not matched to a gene: 3. The CDR3 spells CASRGAGGTDTQYF. The DNA of the CDR3 is TGTGCCAGCAGGGGAGCGGGAGGCACAGATACGCAGTATTTT.

This chain uses TRBV19 with TRBJ1-6; 9 nucleotides agree with TRBD1. V gave up 3 bases and J gave up 7 bases; unmatched junction bases: 7. This CDR3 is built from 16 residues. Germline CDR1 reads LNHDA; CDR2 reads SQIVND (reference sequence). The CDR3 DNA reads as TGTGCCAGTAGTATCGGAACCGGGACAGGGAATTCACCCCTCCACTTT. Amino acids: CASSIGTGTGNSPLHF.

The chain is built from TRBV11-2 and TRBJ2-7; TRBD1 aligns across 7 bases. V lost 0 bases to trimming and J lost 5 bases; unmatched junction nucleotides: 10. The germline V gene encodes CDR1 SGHAT and CDR2 FQNNGV. The CDR3 contains 16 residues. The CDR3 coding sequence is TGTGCCAGCAGCTTAGACACAGGGGCCTTCGGGAACGAGCAGTACTTC. It yields the protein CASSLDTGAFGNEQYF.

The chain couples TRBV27 to TRBJ2-7, with 8 positions matching TRBD1. In germline, CDR1 is MNHEY, CDR2 SMNVEV (reference sequence). The junction had 9 bases not matched to a gene; V was cut back by 4 bases and J by 7 bases. This CDR3 spans 14 amino acids. The CDR3 DNA follows: TGTGCCAGCAGTTCCGGACAGGGATTTGGAGAGCAGTACTTC. This sequence encodes CASSSGQGFGEQYF.

The gene calls are TRBV7-3 and TRBJ2-5; D possibly corresponds to TRBD2 (6 bases). Germline V gene sequence: CDR1 SGHTA, CDR2 FQGTGA. CDR3 length equals 13 residues. V lost 5 bases to trimming and J lost 5 bases, with 12 bases between them. DNA of the CDR3: TGTGCCAGCAGCCCCGCGGGATCGGAGACCCAGTACTTC. This encodes CASSPAGSETQYF. Supplemented by reference TRBV7-3 and TRBJ2-5, the full variable domain reads GAGVSQTPSNKVTEKGKYVELRCDPISGHTALYWYRQSLGQGPEFLIYFQGTGAADDSGLPNDRFFAVRPEGSVSTLKIQRTERGDSAVYLCASSPAGSETQYFGPGTRLLVL.

V usage is TRBV21-1 and J usage is TRBJ2-7; the D call in the table, TRBD1, was not verified against the DNA. TRBV21-1 is reported as a pseudogene. The CDR3 loop spans 17 amino acids. Here the CDR3 reads CASSKEGDRGPDYEQYF. CDR3 nucleotides: TGTGCCAGCAGCAAAGAGGGGGACAGGGGCCCAGATTACGAGCAGTACTTC.